A selection of T cell receptor beta chains follows, all from one sample in a study of T cell repertoires in cytomegalovirus infection. TCRdb processed the reads anew with MiXCR; each CDR3 protein has one entry. Of around 94,000 distinct CDR3 sequences listed, approximately 15% were seen once; the top ten hold approximately 8%. Sequenced: PBMCs. Receptors were obtained from a human donor in good health (CMV status not recorded). Some clones in this sample may be carry-over from other donors' samples. The CDR3 runs from the conserved cysteine through the conserved F or W. Each record gives: J gene, D gene, V gene, clone size, CDR3 length, CDR3 DNA, CDR3 protein. A D gene is named only where the DNA matches it firmly. A row's size may be missing; if present it is once, few, many or a size class.

TRBJ1-2	.	TRBV12-3/TRBV12-4	many	16	TGTGCCAGCAGTTATAGAGACGGCAGTTTCGGCTATGGCTACACCTTC	CASSYRDGSFGYGYTF
TRBJ2-5	.	TRBV28	many	15	TGTGCCAGCAGTACTCCCGATGAGGGACAAGAGACCCAGTACTTC	CASSTPDEGQETQYF
TRBJ1-2	.	TRBV24-1	many	15	TGTGCCACCAGTGAGTCCGGGACAAAAGACTATGGCTACACCTTC	CATSESGTKDYGYTF
TRBJ2-5	.	TRBV29-1	few	12	TGCAGCGTTGATCCCGGCGGAGAGACCCAGTACTTC	CSVDPGGETQYF
TRBJ2-7	.	TRBV7-3	many	13	TGTGCCAGCAGCTTAGTTGGGGGGAACGAGCAGTACTTC	CASSLVGGNEQYF
TRBJ1-2	.	TRBV10-3	.	16	TGTGCCATCAGTGAGTTCGTTAGGGTACCTAACTATGGCTACACCTTC	CAISEFVRVPNYGYTF
TRBJ2-1	.	TRBV4-1	once	14	TGCGCCAGCAGCCAAGATCGAAGCGGCGATGAGCAGTTCTTC	CASSQDRSGDEQFF
TRBJ2-5	.	TRBV6-5	many	13	TGTGCCAGCAGTTACTCAGCCAGGGGGACCCAGTACTTC	CASSYSARGTQYF
TRBJ2-3	.	TRBV2	.	11	TGTGCCAGCAAGAACACAGATACGCAGTATTTT	CASKNTDTQYF
TRBJ1-5	.	TRBV7-2	many	17	TGTGCCAGCAGCAACAGCTGGGCAGCGCCGGGCAATCAGCCCCAGCATTTT	CASSNSWAAPGNQPQHF
TRBJ1-1	.	TRBV12-3/TRBV12-4	few	14	TGTGCCAGCAGTTTACTTCGGGGTGGCACTGAAGCTTTCTTT	CASSLLRGGTEAFF
TRBJ2-7	.	TRBV5-1	few	14	TGCGCCAGCAGCCGGGGGACGGAGCCCTACGAGCAGTACTTC	CASSRGTEPYEQYF
TRBJ2-2	TRBD1	TRBV7-9	many	18	TGTGCCAGCAGCACAGGACAGGGGGGCCAACAGAACACCGGGGAGCTGTTTTTT	CASSTGQGGQQNTGELFF
TRBJ2-5	TRBD1	TRBV28	.	14	TGTGCCAGCAGATCGACAGGGGGTGAAGAGACCCAGTACTTC	CASRSTGGEETQYF
TRBJ1-2	TRBD1	TRBV4-3	.	19	TGCGCCAGCAGCCAAGATATGGACAGGGGAGTTTTGACGCCCCGTGGCTACACCTTC	CASSQDMDRGVLTPRGYTF
TRBJ1-5	.	TRBV30	.	15	TGTGCCTGGAGTACGGGGGACTATAGCAATCAGCCCCAGCATTTT	CAWSTGDYSNQPQHF
TRBJ1-2	.	TRBV7-9	few	12	TGTGCCAGCGGCTTGGTGAACAGTGGCTACACCTTC	CASGLVNSGYTF
TRBJ1-6	.	TRBV5-5	.	14	TGTGCCAGCAGCTTATTGAGGGGAGATTCACCCCTCCACTTT	CASSLLRGDSPLHF
TRBJ1-2	.	TRBV7-8	many	14	TGTGCCAGCAGCTTAGGTCCGGGGAACTATGGCTACACCTTC	CASSLGPGNYGYTF
TRBJ2-7	.	TRBV7-2	many	12	TGTGCCAGCAGCTTAGCGAGGAGTGAACAGTACTTC	CASSLARSEQYF
TRBJ2-6	.	TRBV10-3	.	16	TGTGCCATCAGTGAGTATGGTGGCTCTGGGGCCAACGTCCTGACTTTC	CAISEYGGSGANVLTF
TRBJ1-1	.	TRBV7-2	many	14	TGTGCCAGCAGCGGCCCCGGCCTAAACACTGAAGCTTTCTTT	CASSGPGLNTEAFF
TRBJ2-1	TRBD1	TRBV28	.	15	TGTGCCAGCAGTACGGCCAGGGGGTCCTACAATGAGCAGTTCTTC	CASSTARGSYNEQFF
TRBJ1-1	.	TRBV29-1	few	11	TGCAGCGCGTATAGGAACACTGAAGCTTTCTTT	CSAYRNTEAFF
TRBJ2-1	TRBD2	TRBV6-2/TRBV6-3	many	14	TGTGCCAGCAGTCGACTAGCGGGGGAAATTGAGCAGTTCTTC	CASSRLAGEIEQFF
TRBJ1-3	.	TRBV7-2	many	14	TGTGCCAGCAGCTTCCCGACTGCTGGAAACACCATATATTTT	CASSFPTAGNTIYF
TRBJ2-7	.	TRBV7-3	.	13	TGTGCCAGCAGCTCCACCCCGTCCGGCGAGCAGTACTTC	CASSSTPSGEQYF
TRBJ1-6	.	TRBV18	.	15	TGTGCCAGCTCACCATGGAAGGGGGGAGATTCACCCCTCCACTTT	CASSPWKGGDSPLHF
TRBJ1-2	.	TRBV7-2	many	15	TGTGCCAGCAGCTTGGAGGTCAATGGGGGGTATGGCTACACCTTC	CASSLEVNGGYGYTF
TRBJ1-1	.	TRBV15	few	13	TGTGCCACCAGCGATAGGACCGAAGGTGAAGCTTTCTTT	CATSDRTEGEAFF
TRBJ2-5	.	TRBV4-2	many	14	TGTGCCAGCAGCCCCAGGGCGTCCCAAGAGACCCAGTACTTC	CASSPRASQETQYF
TRBJ1-1	TRBD1	TRBV5-4	few	15	TGTGCCAGCAGCCTACAGGGGCGGGGGAACACTGAAGCTTTCTTT	CASSLQGRGNTEAFF
TRBJ2-6	.	TRBV7-2	many	19	TGTGCCAGCAGCCCAACGGGACCTCCCTGGGTTCCTGGGGCCAACGTCCTGACTTTC	CASSPTGPPWVPGANVLTF
TRBJ2-5	.	TRBV7-9	many	11	TGTGCCAGCAGCATCCAAGAGACCCAGTACTTC	CASSIQETQYF
TRBJ2-2	.	TRBV7-3	many	13	TGTGCCAGCAGCTTAGGACAGACCGGGGAGCTGTTTTTT	CASSLGQTGELFF
TRBJ2-3	TRBD2	TRBV20-1	few	14	TGCAGTGGAGGGACTAGCGGTCTTCTGGATACGCAGTATTTT	CSGGTSGLLDTQYF
TRBJ1-5	.	TRBV12-3/TRBV12-4	few	13	TGTGCCAGCAGTTTTGCGGAAATACAGCCCCAGCATTTT	CASSFAEIQPQHF
TRBJ1-1	TRBD1	TRBV5-4	many	14	TGTGCCAGCAGCTCGGTTTTCAGGGGGGCGGCAGCTTTCTTT	CASSSVFRGAAAFF
TRBJ1-5	.	TRBV7-8	.	16	TGTGCCAGCAGCTCCGAGGGGGTTTTAAGCAATCAGCCCCAGCATTTT	CASSSEGVLSNQPQHF
TRBJ2-5	TRBD1	TRBV10-3	many	17	TGTGCCATCAGTGAGTCGGAGGGACAGGGAATGAGAGAGACCCAGTACTTC	CAISESEGQGMRETQYF
TRBJ2-1	.	TRBV6-5	few	11	TGTGCCAGCACTCAGGGAGATGAGCAGTTCTTC	CASTQGDEQFF
TRBJ1-2	.	TRBV2	.	13	TGTGCCAGCAGTGAAGGCACAAACTATGGCTACACCTTC	CASSEGTNYGYTF
TRBJ2-6	.	TRBV7-2	many	17	TGTGCCAGCAGCTTAGTCCCGATACCCTCTGGGGCCAACGTCCTGACTTTC	CASSLVPIPSGANVLTF
TRBJ2-7	.	TRBV3-1	.	14	TGTGCCAGCAGCCAAGGTCCGGGGGCGCGGGAGCAGTACTTC	CASSQGPGAREQYF
TRBJ1-1	.	TRBV7-6	once	14	TGTGCCAGCAGCTTAGCGGGTGGGGCAACTGAAGCTTTCTTT	CASSLAGGATEAFF
TRBJ2-5	.	TRBV4-1	many	15	TGCGCCAGCAGCCAAGTGACGGGTTCCCAAGAGACCCAGTACTTC	CASSQVTGSQETQYF
TRBJ2-3	.	TRBV29-1	many	14	TGCAGCGTTGAAGCATGGGCGAGCACAGATACGCAGTATTTT	CSVEAWASTDTQYF
TRBJ1-2	.	TRBV4-3	.	15	TGCGCCAGCAGCCAGAGGTCGGGGGGCGCGTCTGGCTACACCTTC	CASSQRSGGASGYTF
TRBJ1-2	TRBD1	TRBV29-1	.	15	TGCAGCGTCTGTACCGTACAGGGGGCAAGGGGTGGCTACACCTTC	CSVCTVQGARGGYTF
TRBJ2-3	TRBD1	TRBV5-1	few	15	TGCGCCAGCAGCTTGGCACAGGGGGCTACAGATACGCAGTATTTT	CASSLAQGATDTQYF
TRBJ2-2	.	TRBV5-3	few	14	TGTGCCAGCAGCCCGTATCTGGACTTGCGGGAGCTGTTTTTT	CASSPYLDLRELFF
TRBJ1-2	.	TRBV5-6	few	12	TGTGCCAGCAGCATCGGACGAAATGGCTACACCTTC	CASSIGRNGYTF
TRBJ2-3	TRBD1	TRBV7-2	many	15	TGTGCCAGCAGCTCCGGGACAGGGGTAACAGATACGCAGTATTTT	CASSSGTGVTDTQYF
TRBJ2-7	TRBD2	TRBV10-3	few	14	TGTGCCATCAGTGAGTTTCGGGGGGCCTACGAGCAGTACTTC	CAISEFRGAYEQYF
TRBJ1-2	TRBD1	TRBV12-3/TRBV12-4	few	19	TGTGCCAGCAGCCAAACTTACTCAAACGCTCCGGGGACAGGGACTGGCTACACCTTC	CASSQTYSNAPGTGTGYTF